This T cell receptor beta chain was recorded in a study of T cells in Graves' hyperthyroidism and ophthalmopathy. Overall study: Peripheral blood was collected at initial diagnosis, before any treatment. Study-wide results and caveats: Before onset, by a median of approximately 6.8 months, the model predicted ophthalmopathy.

This clonotype was picked up many times. Its antigen is currently unknown. For the diagnoses, clinical symptoms, serum thyroxine and TRAb, thyroid ultrasound and orbital computed tomography were used. Germline assignment: CDR1 MDHEN and CDR2 SYDVKM. The CDR3 covers 17 residues. V lost 3 bases and J lost 8, with 25 bases in between. RNA transcripts yielded amplified TCR beta CDR3 regions. Primed by the HTBI set, a first-round RT-PCR was run on the TCR CDR3. TCRdb processed the multiplex PCR reads anew with MiXCR; each CDR3 protein has one entry. The table includes around 250,000 distinct CDR3 sequences, 13% to 15% detected once.

The sample was blood. The rearrangement links TRBV28 to TRBJ1-1; TRBD1 might be the D (6 bases). This clonotype was obtained from a woman in her 40s with Graves' hyperthyroidism that later progressed to Graves' ophthalmopathy. The CDR3 spells CASSFSLGGGTREEAFF. The CDR3 region has the DNA TGTGCCAGCAGTTTTAGTCTTGGGGGGGGGACACGAGAGGAAGCTTTCTTT.